This TCR beta chain was sequenced in a study of blood T cells in healthy people across ages. This clonotype was observed a handful of times. Germline V gene sequence: CDR1 MNHEY, CDR2 SVGEGT. The CDR3 is 17 residues long. The V gene lost 6 bases and the J gene lost 0 bases, with 18 bases spanning the gap. Sample-barcoded 5' priming and a J-beta primer mix drove a second PCR of roughly 6 to 12 cycles. MiXCR, applied by TCRdb to the 5' RACE reads, yields one record per CDR3 protein. The table records roughly 1.9 million distinct CDR3 sequences, roughly two fifths of them present only once. The gene calls are TRBV6-2 or TRBV6-3 and TRBJ1-5; a weak D match, TRBD1 (5 bases). This TCR derives from a human donor in good health. Sequencing input: blood. Here the CDR3 reads CASSSHEGILSNQPQHF. Written as DNA, the CDR3 is TGTGCCAGCAGCTCGCATGAGGGGATCCTTAGCAATCAGCCCCAGCATTTT.